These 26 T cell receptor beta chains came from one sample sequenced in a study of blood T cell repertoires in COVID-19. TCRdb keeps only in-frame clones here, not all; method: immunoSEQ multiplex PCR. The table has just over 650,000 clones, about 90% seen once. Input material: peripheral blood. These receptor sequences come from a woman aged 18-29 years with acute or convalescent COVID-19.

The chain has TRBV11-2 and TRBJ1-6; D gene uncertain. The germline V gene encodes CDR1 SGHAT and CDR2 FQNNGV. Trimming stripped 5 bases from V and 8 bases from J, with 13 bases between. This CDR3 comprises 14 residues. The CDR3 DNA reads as TGTGCCAGCAGCCCCCCCGGACTGCATTCACCCCTCCACTTT. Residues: CASSPPGLHSPLHF.

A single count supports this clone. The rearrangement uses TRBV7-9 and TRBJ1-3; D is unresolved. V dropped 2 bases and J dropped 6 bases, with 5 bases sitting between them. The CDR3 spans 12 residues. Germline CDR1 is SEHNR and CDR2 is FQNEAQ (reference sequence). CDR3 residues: CASSLYVNTIYF. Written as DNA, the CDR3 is TGTGCCAGCAGCTTATATGTAAACACCATATATTTT.

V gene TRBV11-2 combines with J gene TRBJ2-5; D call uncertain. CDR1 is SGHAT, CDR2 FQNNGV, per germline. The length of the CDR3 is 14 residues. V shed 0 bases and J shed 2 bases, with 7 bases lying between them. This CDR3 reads CASSLEYLQETQYF. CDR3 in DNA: TGTGCCAGCAGCTTAGAATACCTACAAGAGACCCAGTACTTC.

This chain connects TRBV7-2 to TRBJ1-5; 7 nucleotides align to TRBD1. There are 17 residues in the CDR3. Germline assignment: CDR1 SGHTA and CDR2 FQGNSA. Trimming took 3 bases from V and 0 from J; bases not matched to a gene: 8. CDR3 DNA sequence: TGTGCCAGCAGCTTTTCAGGGGGACCTTATAGCAATCAGCCCCAGCATTTT. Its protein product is CASSFSGGPYSNQPQHF.

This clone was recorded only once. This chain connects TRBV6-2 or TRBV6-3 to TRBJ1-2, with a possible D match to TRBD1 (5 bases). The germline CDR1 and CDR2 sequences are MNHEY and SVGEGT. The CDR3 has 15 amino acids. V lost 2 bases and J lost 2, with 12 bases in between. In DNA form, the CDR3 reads TGTGCCAGCAGTTACCGTTGGTCAGGGAACTATGGCTACACCTTC. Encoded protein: CASSYRWSGNYGYTF.

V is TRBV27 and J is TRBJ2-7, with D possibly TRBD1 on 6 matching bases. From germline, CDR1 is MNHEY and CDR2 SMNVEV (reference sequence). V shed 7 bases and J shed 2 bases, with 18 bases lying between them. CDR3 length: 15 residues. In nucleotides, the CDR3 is TGTGCCAGCATCAGACCAGGGGCGTACCCCTACGAGCAGTACTTC. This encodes CASIRPGAYPYEQYF.

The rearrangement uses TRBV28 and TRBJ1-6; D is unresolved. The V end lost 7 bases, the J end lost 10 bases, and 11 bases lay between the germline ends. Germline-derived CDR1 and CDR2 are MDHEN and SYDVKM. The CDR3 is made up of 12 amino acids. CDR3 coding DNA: TGTGCCAGCACCGGTTCGGGGTCACCCCTCCACTTT. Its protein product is CASTGSGSPLHF.

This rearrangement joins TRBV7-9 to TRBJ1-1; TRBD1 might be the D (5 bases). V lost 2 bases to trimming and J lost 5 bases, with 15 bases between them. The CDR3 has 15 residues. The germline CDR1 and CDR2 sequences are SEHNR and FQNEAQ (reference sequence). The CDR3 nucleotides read TGTGCCAGCAGCTTAAGTTCAGGGATAGGGACTGAAGCTTTCTTT. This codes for CASSLSSGIGTEAFF.

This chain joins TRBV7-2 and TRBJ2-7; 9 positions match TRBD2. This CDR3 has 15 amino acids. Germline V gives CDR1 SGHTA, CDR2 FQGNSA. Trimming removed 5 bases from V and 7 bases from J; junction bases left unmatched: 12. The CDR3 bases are TGTGCCAGCAGCAGCCCCCAGCGGGGGGCCCGAGAGCAGTACTTC. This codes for CASSSPQRGAREQYF.

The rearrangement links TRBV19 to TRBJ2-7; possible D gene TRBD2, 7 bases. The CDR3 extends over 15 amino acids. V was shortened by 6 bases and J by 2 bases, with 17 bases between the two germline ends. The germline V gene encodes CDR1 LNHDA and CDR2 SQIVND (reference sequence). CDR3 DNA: TGTGCCAGTAGGCCGGGGGGCCAAGGGGCCTACGAGCAGTACTTC. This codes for CASRPGGQGAYEQYF.

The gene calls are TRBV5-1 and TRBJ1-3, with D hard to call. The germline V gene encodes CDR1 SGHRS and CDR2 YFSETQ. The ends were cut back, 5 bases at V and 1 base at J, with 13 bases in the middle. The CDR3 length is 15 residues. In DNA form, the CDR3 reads TGCGCCAGCAGTCGGGAAATAACGTCTGGAAACACCATATATTTT. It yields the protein CASSREITSGNTIYF. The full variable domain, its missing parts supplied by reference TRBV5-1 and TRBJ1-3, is KAGVTQTPRYLIKTRGQQVTLSCSPISGHRSVSWYQQTPGQGLQFLFEYFSETQRNKGNFPGRFSGRQFSNSRSEMNVSTLELGDSALYLCASSREITSGNTIYFGEGSWLTVV.

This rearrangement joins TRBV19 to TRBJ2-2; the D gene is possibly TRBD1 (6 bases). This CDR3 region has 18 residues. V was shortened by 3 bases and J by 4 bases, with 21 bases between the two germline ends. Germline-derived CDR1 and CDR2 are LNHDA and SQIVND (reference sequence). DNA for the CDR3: TGTGCCAGTAGTATGGGAACCCGGGACACCCCGTTCACCGGGGAGCTGTTTTTT. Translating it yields CASSMGTRDTPFTGELFF.

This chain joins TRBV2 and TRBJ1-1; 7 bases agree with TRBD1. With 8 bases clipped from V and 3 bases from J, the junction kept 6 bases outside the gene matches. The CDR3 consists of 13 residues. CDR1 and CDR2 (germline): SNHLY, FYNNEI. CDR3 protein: CASGGTGDTEAFF. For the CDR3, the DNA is TGTGCCAGCGGGGGAACAGGGGACACTGAAGCTTTCTTT.

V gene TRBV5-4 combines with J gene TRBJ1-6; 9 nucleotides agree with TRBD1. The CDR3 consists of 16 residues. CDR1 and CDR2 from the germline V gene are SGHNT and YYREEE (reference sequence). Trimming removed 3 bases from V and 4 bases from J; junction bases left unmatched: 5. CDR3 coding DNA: TGTGCCAGCAGCTCCCCCGGGACAGGGTATAATTCACCCCTCCACTTT. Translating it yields CASSSPGTGYNSPLHF.

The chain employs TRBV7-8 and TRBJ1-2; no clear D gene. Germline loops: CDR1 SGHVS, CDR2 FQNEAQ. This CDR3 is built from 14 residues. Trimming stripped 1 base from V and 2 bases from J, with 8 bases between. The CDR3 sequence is CASSLERRNYGYTF. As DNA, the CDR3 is TGTGCCAGCAGCTTAGAACGCCGGAACTATGGCTACACCTTC.

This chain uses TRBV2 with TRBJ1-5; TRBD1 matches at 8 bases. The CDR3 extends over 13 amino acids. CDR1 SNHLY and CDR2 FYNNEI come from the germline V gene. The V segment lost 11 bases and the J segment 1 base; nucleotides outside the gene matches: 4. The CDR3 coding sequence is TGTGCCGGGGACAGGCGGAGCAATCAGCCCCAGCATTTT. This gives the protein CAGDRRSNQPQHF.

The CDR3 loop reads CASSSATGRNTEAFF. The CDR3 region has the DNA TGCGCCAGCAGCTCGGCGACAGGAAGGAACACTGAAGCTTTCTTT. This chain uses TRBV5-1 with TRBJ1-1; tentative D call: TRBD1 (6 bases). The CDR3 has 15 amino acids. V was shortened by 3 bases and J by 1 base, with 13 bases between the two germline ends. Germline CDR1 and CDR2: SGHRS and YFSETQ.

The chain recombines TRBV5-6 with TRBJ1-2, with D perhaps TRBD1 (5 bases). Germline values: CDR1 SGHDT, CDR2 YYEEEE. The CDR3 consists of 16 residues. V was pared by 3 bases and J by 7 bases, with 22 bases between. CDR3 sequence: CASSWGRGPPRSGYTF. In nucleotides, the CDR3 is TGTGCCAGCAGCTGGGGGAGGGGTCCCCCGAGGAGTGGCTACACCTTC.

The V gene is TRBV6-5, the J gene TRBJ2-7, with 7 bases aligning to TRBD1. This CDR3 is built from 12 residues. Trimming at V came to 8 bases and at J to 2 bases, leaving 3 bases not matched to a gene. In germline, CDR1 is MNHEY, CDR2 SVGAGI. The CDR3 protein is CASGDSPYEQYF. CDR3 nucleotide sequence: TGTGCCAGCGGGGACAGTCCCTACGAGCAGTACTTC.

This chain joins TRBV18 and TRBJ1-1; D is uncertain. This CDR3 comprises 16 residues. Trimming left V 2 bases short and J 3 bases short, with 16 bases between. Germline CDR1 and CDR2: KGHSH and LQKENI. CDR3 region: CASSPSLANIHTEAFF. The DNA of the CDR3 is TGTGCCAGCTCACCATCCTTAGCGAACATTCACACTGAAGCTTTCTTT.

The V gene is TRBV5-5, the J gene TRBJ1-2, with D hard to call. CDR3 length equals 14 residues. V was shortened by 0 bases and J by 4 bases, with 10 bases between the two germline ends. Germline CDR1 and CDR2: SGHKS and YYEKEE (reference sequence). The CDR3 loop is CASSLDSNSYGYTF. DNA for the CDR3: TGTGCCAGCAGCTTGGACAGCAACTCCTATGGCTACACCTTC.

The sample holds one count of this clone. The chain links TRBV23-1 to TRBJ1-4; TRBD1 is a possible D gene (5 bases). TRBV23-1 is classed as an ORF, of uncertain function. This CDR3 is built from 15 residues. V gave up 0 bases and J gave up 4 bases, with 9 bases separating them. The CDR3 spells CASSQSRVINEKLFF. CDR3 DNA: TGCGCCAGCAGTCAATCCAGGGTCATTAATGAAAAACTGTTTTTT.

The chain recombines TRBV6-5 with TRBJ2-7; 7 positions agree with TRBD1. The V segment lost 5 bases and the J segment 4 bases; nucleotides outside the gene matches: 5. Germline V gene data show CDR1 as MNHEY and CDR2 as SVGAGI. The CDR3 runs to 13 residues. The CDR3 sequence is CASSPDRPYEQYF. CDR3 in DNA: TGTGCCAGCAGTCCGGACAGGCCTTACGAGCAGTACTTC.

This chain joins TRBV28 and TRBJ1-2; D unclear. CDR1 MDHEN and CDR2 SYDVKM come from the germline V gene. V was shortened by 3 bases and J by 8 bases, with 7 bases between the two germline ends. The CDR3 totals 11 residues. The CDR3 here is CASSFQEGYTF. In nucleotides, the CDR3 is TGTGCCAGCAGTTTTCAGGAAGGCTACACCTTC.

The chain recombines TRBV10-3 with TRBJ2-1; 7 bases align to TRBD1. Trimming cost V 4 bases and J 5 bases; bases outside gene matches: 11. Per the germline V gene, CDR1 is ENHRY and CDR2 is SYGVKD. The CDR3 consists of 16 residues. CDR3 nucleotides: TGTGCCATCAGTGCATCCGACAGGGACATGAACAATGAGCAGTTCTTC. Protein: CAISASDRDMNNEQFF.

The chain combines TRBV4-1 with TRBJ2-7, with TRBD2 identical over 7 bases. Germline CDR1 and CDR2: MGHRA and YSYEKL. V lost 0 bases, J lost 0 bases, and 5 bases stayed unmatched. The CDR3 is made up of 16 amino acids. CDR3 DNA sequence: TGCGCCAGCAGCCAAGATCGAGCGGGGAGCTCCTACGAGCAGTACTTC. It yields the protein CASSQDRAGSSYEQYF.